One sample yielded the 15 T cell receptor beta chains listed below, sequenced in a study of blood T cell repertoires in COVID-19. Produced via immunoSEQ multiplex PCR; TCRdb's table is partial and in-frame only. The sample carries 55,000 to 80,000 clones, around 86% recorded once. The sequencing input was peripheral blood. The source of these receptors is a human donor in a cohort sampled during active COVID-19.

J is TRBJ1-2 and V is TRBV27; D is unresolved. With 2 bases removed from V and 7 bases from J, the gap between germline ends came to 11 bases. CDR1 and CDR2 (germline): MNHEY, SMNVEV (reference sequence). The CDR3 is 13 amino acids. CDR3 residues: CASSLTGRSGYTF. CDR3 bases: TGTGCCAGCAGTTTAACCGGTCGAAGTGGCTACACCTTC.

This sequence joins TRBV10-3 and TRBJ1-6; TRBD1 might be the D (5 bases). The CDR3 loop spans 15 amino acids. Germline loops: CDR1 ENHRY, CDR2 SYGVKD. V was shortened by 2 bases and J by 9 bases, with 14 bases between the two germline ends. In DNA, the CDR3 is TGTGCCATCAGTGAGGGGGGGGATTTGGGTTCACCCCTCCACTTT. Amino acids: CAISEGGDLGSPLHF.

The chain couples TRBV24-1 to TRBJ1-5, with 12 bases fitting TRBD1. With 4 bases clipped from V and 3 bases from J, the junction kept 3 bases outside the gene matches. This CDR3 contains 16 residues. Germline assignment: CDR1 KGHDR and CDR2 SFDVKD. This chain's CDR3 is CATSDPGQGANQPQHF. As DNA, the CDR3 is TGTGCCACCAGTGACCCGGGACAGGGGGCCAATCAGCCCCAGCATTTT.

The genes are TRBV6-6 and TRBJ1-6; perhaps TRBD1 as D (5 bases). CDR1 is MNHNY, CDR2 SVGAGI, per germline (reference sequence). The CDR3 is 16 amino acids. The V end was cut by 0 bases, the J end by 5 bases, with 11 bases between. The CDR3 sequence: CASSYSQGLDNSPLHF. CDR3 coding DNA: TGTGCCAGCAGTTACTCCCAGGGCCTAGATAATTCACCCCTCCACTTT.

The chain is built from TRBV9 and TRBJ2-6; 8 nucleotides match TRBD1. The CDR3 extends over 17 amino acids. Per germline, CDR1 SGDLS and CDR2 YYNGEE. V was clipped by 3 bases and J by 4 bases; unmatched bases: 9. CDR3 residues: CASSAPQGVSGANVLTF. CDR3 bases: TGTGCCAGCAGCGCCCCACAGGGGGTGTCAGGGGCCAACGTCCTGACTTTC.

This clone was seen a few times. The CDR3 loop is CSVGGWPGVSVNTEAFF. The CDR3 DNA reads as TGCAGCGTTGGGGGCTGGCCAGGGGTAAGTGTGAACACTGAAGCTTTCTTT. The chain joins TRBV29-1 to TRBJ1-1; TRBD1 might be the D (6 bases). Germline assignment: CDR1 SQVTM and CDR2 ANQGSEA. CDR3 length: 17 residues. Trimming took off 4 bases at V and 0 bases at J, with 21 bases between the two ends.

V gene TRBV9 combines with J gene TRBJ2-1; no clear D gene. The germline gives CDR1 SGDLS, CDR2 YYNGEE. This CDR3 region has 12 residues. The ends were cut back, 3 bases at V and 2 bases at J, with 3 bases in the middle. The CDR3 DNA is TGTGCCAGCAGCGCTACCTACAATGAGCAGTTCTTC. It specifies CASSATYNEQFF.

The gene calls are TRBV24-1 and TRBJ2-5; possible D gene TRBD1, 5 bases. Trimming pared 5 bases from V and 2 bases from J, leaving 8 bases between. The CDR3 extends over 13 amino acids. Germline V lookup: CDR1 KGHDR, CDR2 SFDVKD. The CDR3 protein is CATSGGWQETQYF. For the CDR3, the DNA is TGTGCCACCAGTGGGGGCTGGCAAGAGACCCAGTACTTC.

This chain joins TRBV10-3 and TRBJ2-5, with 10 bases that match TRBD1. The CDR3 runs 15 residues. J was trimmed by 5 bases and V by 5 bases; bases with no gene match: 8. Per germline, CDR1 ENHRY and CDR2 SYGVKD. Here the CDR3 reads CAISPGTGVRETQYF. CDR3 nucleotides: TGTGCCATCAGTCCCGGGACAGGGGTTCGGGAGACCCAGTACTTC.

This clone has just one count. The J gene is TRBJ2-1, the V gene TRBV12-3 or TRBV12-4; the D gene is possibly TRBD1 (5 bases). This CDR3 contains 12 residues. V was pared by 10 bases and J by 7 bases, with 14 bases between. CDR3 nucleotides: TGTGCCACCAGAGACAGTAAAAATGAGCAGTTCTTC. It yields the protein CATRDSKNEQFF.

The rearrangement joins TRBV5-1 to TRBJ2-6, with D unclear. The CDR3 has 14 amino acids. V lost 5 bases to trimming and J lost 2 bases, with 8 bases between them. Germline lookup yields CDR1 SGHRS and CDR2 YFSETQ. The CDR3 DNA reads as TGCGCCAGCAGATCAGATCCTGGGGCCAACGTCCTGACTTTC. It yields the protein CASRSDPGANVLTF. Full variable domain (rest looked up from reference TRBV5-1 and TRBJ2-6): KAGVTQTPRYLIKTRGQQVTLSCSPISGHRSVSWYQQTPGQGLQFLFEYFSETQRNKGNFPGRFSGRQFSNSRSEMNVSTLELGDSALYLCASRSDPGANVLTFGAGSRLTVL.

This clone was detected only once. CDR3 residues: CASSFPIRQGAAYGYTF. The CDR3 region has the DNA TGTGCCAGCAGCTTTCCCATACGACAGGGGGCCGCCTATGGCTACACCTTC. The gene calls are TRBV7-2 and TRBJ1-2, with 10 bases that match TRBD1. CDR1 is SGHTA, CDR2 FQGNSA, per germline. V trimming: 3 bases; J trimming: 4 bases; junction bases outside the gene matches: 11. The CDR3 contains 17 residues.

The chain links TRBV19 to TRBJ1-2; D may be TRBD1 (5 bases). Germline V CDR1 and CDR2: LNHDA, SQIVND (reference sequence). The CDR3 is made up of 12 amino acids. V lost 2 bases to trimming and J lost 8 bases, with 9 bases between them. The CDR3, as DNA: TGTGCCAGTAGTATAAGGGGCGGCGGCTACACCTTC. It specifies CASSIRGGGYTF.

This chain uses TRBV27 with TRBJ1-4; D might be TRBD1 (6 bases). The germline V and J ends were trimmed by 6 bases and 7 bases, with 21 bases remaining between them. Germline V lookup: CDR1 MNHEY, CDR2 SMNVEV (reference sequence). This CDR3 region has 16 residues. The CDR3 loop reads CASSHPAAGVIEKLFF. DNA of the CDR3: TGTGCCAGCAGCCACCCAGCCGCAGGGGTAATTGAAAAACTGTTTTTT.

This clone occurred once. V usage is TRBV4-1 and J usage is TRBJ2-1; 8 bases align to TRBD2. This CDR3 has 16 amino acids. V dropped 5 bases and J dropped 0; count of bases not matched to a gene: 6. CDR1 and CDR2 (germline): MGHRA, YSYEKL. CDR3 protein: CASSSDRGGSYNEQFF. The CDR3 DNA reads as TGCGCCAGCAGCTCCGACCGGGGGGGCTCCTACAATGAGCAGTTCTTC.